The source of this T cell receptor (beta chain) is a study of blood T cell repertoires in COVID-19. Study details: COVID-19 samples collected from the United States, Italy and Spain covered acute and convalescent phases.

The authors' processing: Estimation of nucleated cell counts relied on the amplification of reference gene primers. TCRdb keeps only in-frame clones here, not all; method: immunoSEQ multiplex PCR. Clone size and V and J calls were adopted from that table, with D and trimming inferred from the DNA. The sample yields about 150,000 clones, 60% to 80% seen once. Trimming took off 5 bases at V and 0 bases at J, with 13 bases between the two ends. In germline, CDR1 is MNHEY, CDR2 SMNVEV (reference sequence). This CDR3 comprises 15 residues. The sample comprised peripheral blood. The origin of this receptor is a man between 60 and 75 years old who had recovered from COVID-19. J is TRBJ1-2 and V is TRBV27; TRBD1 is a possible D gene (5 bases). The CDR3: CASSDLGAANYGYTF. CDR3 nucleotides: TGTGCCAGCAGTGACCTAGGGGCAGCTAACTATGGCTACACCTTC.